These T cell receptor beta chains were read from a single sample in a study of blood T cell repertoires in COVID-19. This table comes from immunoSEQ multiplex PCR, and its TCRdb copy is limited to in-frame clones, with some not included. The sample consists of 310,000 or so clones, around 87% of them appearing once. Material: peripheral blood. Receptors originate from a woman aged 30 to 39 who had recovered from COVID-19. Both conserved end residues are part of each CDR3. Fields, in order: clone size, V gene, D gene, J gene, CDR3 length, CDR3 DNA, CDR3 protein. The D gene is left open where the match is weak. Size tells how often a clone was seen (once, few, many) or the class of an expanded clone, and some rows leave it out.

>-|TRBV29-1|TRBD1|TRBJ1-5|13
TGCAGCGTGGCCCGGGACAGGTTTCAGCCCCAGCATTTT
CSVARDRFQPQHF
>once|TRBV6-6|TRBD1|TRBJ2-1|17
TGTGCCAGCAGTCGACAGGGGCCGGGACAGGGCCTGAATGAGCAGTTCTTC
CASSRQGPGQGLNEQFF
>few|TRBV2|-|TRBJ1-1|11
TGTGCCAGTGCGATACAGGGAAGAGCTTTCTTT
CASAIQGRAFF
>-|TRBV10-3|-|TRBJ2-3|12
TGTGCCATCTCGGGGAATACAGATACGCAGTATTTT
CAISGNTDTQYF
>-|TRBV28|-|TRBJ2-3|15
TGTGCCAGCATTGGGGTGGGAGTCGGGTCAGATACGCAGTATTTT
CASIGVGVGSDTQYF
>-|TRBV7-8|-|TRBJ2-2|14
TGTGCCAGCAGCTTGCAGGGGAGCACCGGGGAGCTGTTTTTT
CASSLQGSTGELFF
>-|TRBV19|-|TRBJ1-2|14
TGTGCCAGTATCAAGTCCGGGGGACTCTATGGCTACACCTTC
CASIKSGGLYGYTF
>-|TRBV30|TRBD1|TRBJ1-1|13
TGTGCCTGGAGTGTACGGCAGGGGGCTGTAGCTTTCTTT
CAWSVRQGAVAFF
>few|TRBV2|-|TRBJ2-3|14
TGTGCCAGCAGTGGGGTTACAGGATCGGATACGCAGTATTTT
CASSGVTGSDTQYF
>-|TRBV5-6|TRBD1|TRBJ2-1|16
TGTGCCAGCAGCTTGGAGACCGGGACAGGACACAATGAGCAGTTCTTC
CASSLETGTGHNEQFF
>-|TRBV14|-|TRBJ2-1|16
TGTGCCAGCAGCCAAGCCCCAGGGACTGTTTACAATGAGCAGTTCTTC
CASSQAPGTVYNEQFF
>once|TRBV6-4|TRBD2|TRBJ2-3|16
TGTGCCAGCAGTGACAGAGCTAGCGGAAGCACAGATACGCAGTATTTT
CASSDRASGSTDTQYF
>once|TRBV13|-|TRBJ1-5|14
TGTGCCAGCACCCTCAGAGGGAGCAATCAGCCCCAGCATTTT
CASTLRGSNQPQHF
>-|TRBV6-5|-|TRBJ1-2|13
TGTGCCAGCAGTTCCGGGACTACGCTTAGCTACACCTTC
CASSSGTTLSYTF
>-|TRBV24-1|-|TRBJ2-5|14
TGTGCCACCAGTGATTGGACAGACCAAGAGACCCAGTACTTC
CATSDWTDQETQYF
>once|TRBV18|-|TRBJ1-1|14
TGTGCCAGCTCACCATCGTTAGGGGGACCTGAAGCTTTCTTT
CASSPSLGGPEAFF
>-|TRBV29-1|-|TRBJ1-2|15
TGCAGCGCTACCAGGACGGGGGGCCTAGGGTATGGCTACACCTTC
CSATRTGGLGYGYTF
>-|TRBV18|-|TRBJ1-1|13
TGTGCCAGCTCATTAGACAGGAACACTGAAGCTTTCTTT
CASSLDRNTEAFF
>-|TRBV6-6|TRBD1|TRBJ2-1|16
TGTGCCAGCAGTTTGACGACAGGGAAGTCAGTCAATGAGCAGTTCTTC
CASSLTTGKSVNEQFF
>-|TRBV28|TRBD2|TRBJ2-7|18
TGTGCCAGCAGTTCTACCCTCATTACTAGCGGGACCTATAGGGAGCAGTACTTC
CASSSTLITSGTYREQYF
>-|TRBV4-1|-|TRBJ1-3|17
TGCGCCAGCAGCCAGTCGGTATGGGGGGATACTGGAAACACCATATATTTT
CASSQSVWGDTGNTIYF
>-|TRBV2|-|TRBJ1-4|16
TGTGCCAGCAGTGAATATGGTGGTCAGGGAGGTGAAAAACTGTTTTTT
CASSEYGGQGGEKLFF
>-|TRBV28|-|TRBJ2-7|15
TGTGCCAGCAGTTTTCGGGGGACCTTGGCCTACGAGCAGTACTTC
CASSFRGTLAYEQYF
>once|TRBV27|-|TRBJ2-7|14
TGTGCCAGCAGTTTCCAGGCAGGGCCCTACGAGCAGTACTTC
CASSFQAGPYEQYF
>-|TRBV6-1|TRBD2|TRBJ2-2|17
TGTGCCAGCAGTGACGAGCTAGCGGGGGGGCCGAACGGGGAGCTGTTTTTT
CASSDELAGGPNGELFF
>-|TRBV29-1|-|TRBJ2-1|11
TGCAGCGTTGACAGGCGCAATGAGCAGTTCTTC
CSVDRRNEQFF
>few|TRBV19|-|TRBJ2-1|15
TGTGCCAGTAGGTCTGTCGGGAGCTCCTACAATGAGCAGTTCTTC
CASRSVGSSYNEQFF
>-|TRBV6-1|-|TRBJ1-5|17
TGTGCCAGCAGTGCCCCAAGGGGTCCAGCTAGCAATCAGCCCCAGCATTTT
CASSAPRGPASNQPQHF
>-|TRBV19|-|TRBJ1-1|13
TGTGCCAGTAGTACCGGAGGGAACACTGAAGCTTTCTTT
CASSTGGNTEAFF
>-|TRBV3-1/TRBV3-2|TRBD1|TRBJ2-7|15
TGTGCCAGCAGCCACTCGACAGGGGGCTTTTACGAGCAGTACTTC
CASSHSTGGFYEQYF
>-|TRBV7-2|TRBD2|TRBJ2-7|16
TGTGCCAGCAGCTTAGGTAGCGGGAGGGCTGGATACGAGCAGTACTTC
CASSLGSGRAGYEQYF